These T cell receptor beta chains were read from a single sample in a study of molecular identifiers for immune sequencing clone quantification. TCRdb recomputed calls from the PCR reads with MiXCR, one row per CDR3 protein. Here the sample spans about 97,000 distinct CDR3 sequences, approximately 24% being singletons. Specimen: naive CD8+ T cells from blood, with Jurkat cell RNA spiked in. The receptors stem from a human donor in good health. Some libraries in this study had Jurkat cell RNA spiked in. The CDR3 runs from the conserved cysteine through the conserved F or W. Each record gives: clone size, J gene, D gene, V gene, CDR3 DNA, CDR3 protein. The D gene is left open where the match is weak. Size values are once, few and many counts, or a class for expanded clones, and some rows have none.

many,TRBJ2-3,.,TRBV7-9,TGTGCCAGCAGCTTTCCACTACGGGGGCAGGATACGCAGTATTTT,CASSFPLRGQDTQYF
many,TRBJ2-3,.,TRBV12-3/TRBV12-4,TGTGCCAGCAGCCTACAGGGTTCAGATACGCAGTATTTT,CASSLQGSDTQYF
.,TRBJ2-1,TRBD2,TRBV4-3,TGCGCCAGCAGCCAACCAGGGCCGGGAGGGCCCAGGCCCTACAATGAGCAGATCTTC,CASSQPGPGGPRPYNEQIF
many,TRBJ2-1,.,TRBV7-2,TGTGCCAGCAGCTTATTGACGGGAGTGAATGAGCAGTTCTTC,CASSLLTGVNEQFF
many,TRBJ2-7,.,TRBV20-1,TGCAGTGCTAACGACCGGGACGGCTTAAGATACGAGCAGTACTTC,CSANDRDGLRYEQYF
.,TRBJ2-2,.,TRBV7-2,TGTGCCAGCAGCTTATTGACGAACCCCGGGGGGCTGTTTTTT,CASSLLTNPGGLFF
many,TRBJ2-7,TRBD2,TRBV18,TGTGCCAGCTCACCTCCTAGCGGCAGGACCTACGAGCAGTACTTC,CASSPPSGRTYEQYF
many,TRBJ2-5,TRBD1,TRBV20-1,TGCAGTGCTAGTGAGCCGGGACAGCAAGAGACCCAGTACTTC,CSASEPGQQETQYF
few,TRBJ2-2,.,TRBV19,TGTGCCAGTAGTAGAGACAGTTCCGGGGAGCTGTTTTTT,CASSRDSSGELFF
many,TRBJ2-7,TRBD1,TRBV19,TGTGCCAGTAGTACGCTAGCGGGACAGGGGGGCGAGCAGTACTTC,CASSTLAGQGGEQYF
many,TRBJ2-7,.,TRBV5-8,TGTGCCAGCAGCGTAGGGGTCGCTTACGAGCAGTACTTC,CASSVGVAYEQYF
.,TRBJ1-1,TRBD1,TRBV20-1,TGCGGTGCTAGAGATCTCACAGGGGGCTTGCGTGAAGCTTTCTTT,CGARDLTGGLREAFF
.,TRBJ1-1,TRBD1,TRBV19,TGTGCCAGTAGTGCCACAGGGGGCGCGGGCACTGAAGCTTTCTTT,CASSATGGAGTEAFF
.,TRBJ2-1,.,TRBV19,TGTGCCAGTTCTTTCCACTCCTACAATGAGCAGATCTTC,CASSFHSYNEQIF
.,TRBJ2-7,.,TRBV27,TGTGCCAGCAGTTTGTGGCAGGGCTTTGGAGAGCAGTACTTC,CASSLWQGFGEQYF
many,TRBJ1-1,TRBD1,TRBV6-2/TRBV6-3,TGTGCCAGCAGTTTAATCGGGCGACAGGGGGTCTCTGAAGCTTTCTTT,CASSLIGRQGVSEAFF
.,TRBJ2-2,TRBD1,TRBV7-9,TGTGCCAGCAGTAGTACAGGGGCAATAGGCCCGAACACCGGGGAGCTGTTTTTT,CASSSTGAIGPNTGELFF
many,TRBJ2-1,TRBD2,TRBV7-2,TGTGCCAGCAGCTTAGTGCTAGCGGGGCTTGAGCAGTTCTTC,CASSLVLAGLEQFF
.,TRBJ2-5,.,TRBV11-2,TGTGCCAGCAGCTTAGAATTCGCGGTACTCCAAGAGACCCAGTACTTC,CASSLEFAVLQETQYF
many,TRBJ2-3,TRBD1,TRBV6-2/TRBV6-3,TGTGCCAGCAGTTGGGACAGGGGGACAGATACGCAGTATTTT,CASSWDRGTDTQYF
many,TRBJ2-7,TRBD1,TRBV20-1,TGCAGTGCGAATGACCAAAACCACAGGGGAATCTACGAGCAGTACTTC,CSANDQNHRGIYEQYF